A selection of T cell receptor beta chains follows, all from one sample in a study of T cell responses to AZD1222 COVID-19 vaccine. The data were produced by immunoSEQ multiplex PCR, yet TCRdb's version contains in-frame clones alone and is incomplete. Found here are tens of thousands of clones, 70% to 85% of them singletons; the top ten hold 27%. Sequenced here: peripheral blood, sampled on day 0 of AZD1222 vaccination. The receptors here all came from an adult in good health. Each CDR3 is given with its conserved first and last residue. The D gene is left open where the match is weak. Some rows have no size entry. The others give once, few or many, or a class for an expanded clone.

CDR3aa: CASSSRESGQPQHF
CDR3nt: TGTGCCAGCAGCTCCAGGGAGAGTGGTCAGCCCCAGCATTTT
abundance: .
d_gene: .
j_gene: TRBJ1-5
v_gene: TRBV5-6

CDR3aa: CASSFRTSGSGVTQYF
CDR3nt: TGTGCCAGTAGTTTCAGGACTAGCGGGAGTGGGGTTACGCAGTATTTT
abundance: once
d_gene: TRBD2
j_gene: TRBJ2-3
v_gene: TRBV19

CDR3aa: CASSSDRVQPQHF
CDR3nt: TGCGCCAGCAGCTCCGACAGGGTTCAGCCCCAGCATTTT
abundance: .
d_gene: TRBD1
j_gene: TRBJ1-5
v_gene: TRBV4-1

CDR3aa: CASSQDTNEQFF
CDR3nt: TGCGCCAGCAGCCAAGATACCAATGAGCAGTTCTTC
abundance: .
d_gene: .
j_gene: TRBJ2-1
v_gene: TRBV5-1

CDR3aa: CASSQPGTGTGELFF
CDR3nt: TGTGCCAGCAGCCAACCCGGGACAGGCACCGGGGAGCTGTTTTTT
abundance: once
d_gene: TRBD1
j_gene: TRBJ2-2
v_gene: TRBV4-2

CDR3aa: CASSFPIDGAKSGNTIYF
CDR3nt: TGTGCCAGCAGTTTCCCCATTGACGGAGCCAAATCGGGAAACACCATATATTTT
abundance: .
d_gene: .
j_gene: TRBJ1-3
v_gene: TRBV28

CDR3aa: CASSDPPVQETQYF
CDR3nt: TGTGCCAGCAGTGACCCCCCGGTCCAAGAGACCCAGTACTTC
abundance: .
d_gene: .
j_gene: TRBJ2-5
v_gene: TRBV25-1

CDR3aa: CASSYAGSYEQYF
CDR3nt: TGTGCCAGCAGCTACGCCGGGTCCTACGAGCAGTACTTC
abundance: .
d_gene: .
j_gene: TRBJ2-7
v_gene: TRBV7-2

CDR3aa: CASSPTGLNEKLFF
CDR3nt: TGTGCCAGCAGTCCGACAGGATTAAATGAAAAACTGTTTTTT
abundance: .
d_gene: .
j_gene: TRBJ1-4
v_gene: TRBV28

CDR3aa: CASSPSGTLHTGELFF
CDR3nt: TGTGCCAGCTCACCTAGTGGGACTCTACACACCGGGGAGCTGTTTTTT
abundance: few
d_gene: .
j_gene: TRBJ2-2
v_gene: TRBV18

CDR3aa: CASSPTRFGANVLTF
CDR3nt: TGTGCCAGCAGCCCTACGAGGTTTGGGGCCAACGTCCTGACTTTC
abundance: .
d_gene: .
j_gene: TRBJ2-6
v_gene: TRBV7-6